This is a list of T cell receptor beta chains from one sample in a study of T-cell reconstitution after alpha-beta-depleted transplantation in children. TCRdb reanalysed the PCR reads using MiXCR and keeps one entry per CDR3 protein. The table shows 780,000 or so distinct CDR3 sequences, with 15% to 20% occurring only once. The sample was PBMCs, mostly from graft donor cells, taken 360 days after TCRalphabeta/CD19-depleted stem cell transplant. These receptors all stem from a male patient under 18 who had a stem cell transplant for acute lymphoblastic leukemia, so the T cells may come from the graft donor. CDR3s include the opening cysteine and the closing phenylalanine or tryptophan. Fields, in order: D gene, V gene, J gene, clone size, CDR3 DNA, CDR3 protein. A D gene is named only where the DNA matches it firmly. Clone size, where shown, is once, few, many, or a class for clones that have expanded.

>-|TRBV12-3/TRBV12-4|TRBJ2-7|-
TGTGCCAGCAGTTTTATCAGACAGCCATCCTACGAGCAGTACTTC
CASSFIRQPSYEQYF
>-|TRBV4-2|TRBJ2-7|many
TGTGCCAGCAGCCAAGCAGTCTCCTACGAGCAGTACTTC
CASSQAVSYEQYF
>TRBD1|TRBV4-1|TRBJ1-2|-
TGCGCCAGCAGCCAGCCCGGGACAGGATTATACGGCTACACCTTC
CASSQPGTGLYGYTF
>TRBD1|TRBV29-1|TRBJ2-7|few
TGCAGCGTTGAAATCGGGACAGGGAAGGAATACGAGGGGGGTTCCTACGAGCAGTACTTC
CSVEIGTGKEYEGGSYEQYF
>-|TRBV12-3/TRBV12-4|TRBJ2-3|many
TGTGCCAGCAGTGTGACAGGGAGGACAGATACGCAGTATTTT
CASSVTGRTDTQYF
>-|TRBV5-1|TRBJ1-1|-
TGCGCCAGCAGCTTGGCCGGTGGGAGAAGCACTGAAGCTTTCTTT
CASSLAGGRSTEAFF
>-|TRBV5-1|TRBJ2-5|many
TGCGCCAGCAAACGGCAGGGTCAGACCCAGTACTTC
CASKRQGQTQYF
>TRBD1|TRBV25-1|TRBJ1-1|-
TGTGCCAGCGGGCCGACAGGGGACACTGAAGCTTTCTTT
CASGPTGDTEAFF
>-|TRBV9|TRBJ1-2|-
TGTGCCAGCAGCGTCGGGGGGCGCGTCTATGGCTACACCTTC
CASSVGGRVYGYTF
>-|TRBV5-1|TRBJ2-3|few
TGCGCCAGCAGTAGGCGGAGGAACGTAGATACGCAGTATTTT
CASSRRRNVDTQYF
>TRBD1|TRBV4-1|TRBJ2-2|-
TGCGCCAGCAGCCGTTGCCCCCGGGACAGATGCGGGGAGCTGTTTTTT
CASSRCPRDRCGELFF
>-|TRBV11-3|TRBJ2-2|-
TGTGCCAGCAATCGAGGGGGAGGGAACACCGGGGAGCTGTTTTTT
CASNRGGGNTGELFF
>-|TRBV20-1|TRBJ2-3|few
TGCAGTGCTAGAAAGTTCAGTCTGGATACGCAGTATTTT
CSARKFSLDTQYF
>TRBD1|TRBV27|TRBJ2-7|few
TGTGCCAGCACTTCGGGACAGGGAAACTACGAGCAGTACTTC
CASTSGQGNYEQYF
>TRBD1|TRBV18|TRBJ2-7|few
TGTGCCAGCTCACCGAACAGGGGAACCTACGAGCAGTACTTC
CASSPNRGTYEQYF
>-|TRBV5-1|TRBJ2-5|-
TGCGCCAGCAGCTGGGGGACAATGGCTCAAGAGACCCAGTACTTC
CASSWGTMAQETQYF